A selection of T cell receptor beta chains follows, all from one sample in a study of OX40 agonist ivuxolimab in advanced cancers. Data came from immunoSEQ multiplex PCR; TCRdb stores just in-frame clones and leaves some out. The sample shows tens of thousands of clones, 87% of them seen only once. This material consisted of CD4+ or CD8+ T cells sorted from blood, taken in a trial of the OX40 agonist ivuxolimab. Receptor source: an adult with an advanced solid tumor such as melanoma, head and neck, liver or kidney cancer. Each CDR3 is given with its conserved first and last residue. The D gene is left open where the match is weak. A clone size is listed for some rows: how often the clone was seen (once, few, many), or a class if it is expanded.

clone size	V gene	J gene	D gene	CDR3 DNA	CDR3 protein
NA	TRBV28	TRBJ2-4	NA	TGTGCCAGCAGCTTACAGGGAGGGGGCAAAAACATTCAGTACTTC	CASSLQGGGKNIQYF
NA	TRBV10-3	TRBJ1-3	NA	TGTGCCATCAGTGATTCAGGGGAAAACACCATATATTTT	CAISDSGENTIYF
NA	TRBV7-7	TRBJ2-3	TRBD2	TGTGCTAGCAGCTTGGGCATAGCGGGGGTTTCAGATACGCAGTATTTT	CASSLGIAGVSDTQYF
NA	TRBV28	TRBJ1-1	NA	TGTGCCAGCAGTAGCCCGGGGGGGGGCGGATTTGAAGCTTTCTTT	CASSSPGGGGFEAFF
NA	TRBV28	TRBJ2-1	TRBD1	TGTGCCAGCAGTTTCTTCGACAGGGGCAATGAGCAGTTCTTC	CASSFFDRGNEQFF
NA	TRBV6-1	TRBJ2-3	NA	TGTGCCAGCAGTGAACAGGGGCTTAGCACAGATACGCAGTATTTT	CASSEQGLSTDTQYF
NA	TRBV7-6	TRBJ2-1	TRBD1	TGTGCCAGCAGTCCCGGACAGGCATCCTACAATGAGCAGTTCTTC	CASSPGQASYNEQFF
once	TRBV2	TRBJ1-1	NA	TGTGCCAGCAGAATGAACACTGAAGCTTTCTTT	CASRMNTEAFF
NA	TRBV28	TRBJ1-4	TRBD1	TGTGCCAGCAGGACACAGGGGTGGGAAAAACTGTTTTTT	CASRTQGWEKLFF
NA	TRBV19	TRBJ1-5	NA	TGTGCCAGTAGTATAACCACCGGTAATCAGCCCCAGCATTTT	CASSITTGNQPQHF
NA	TRBV29-1	TRBJ2-3	NA	TGCAGCGTTGTGGGGCTCAGGGCCAGCACAGATACGCAGTATTTT	CSVVGLRASTDTQYF
NA	TRBV19	TRBJ1-3	NA	TGTGCCAGTAGTTCCGAGAGGGGGGCAGGAGACACCATATATTTT	CASSSERGAGDTIYF
once	TRBV6-6	TRBJ1-5	NA	TGTGCCAGCAGTGTGGGGAGACCCTATAGCAATCAGCCCCAGCATTTT	CASSVGRPYSNQPQHF
NA	TRBV29-1	TRBJ2-6	NA	TGCAGCGTTGAAGATCGTAGTTCTGGGGCCAACGTCCTGACTTTC	CSVEDRSSGANVLTF
NA	TRBV19	TRBJ1-1	NA	TGTGCCAGTAGTATATTCCTCCGAGGGACGATGAACACTGAAGCTTTCTTT	CASSIFLRGTMNTEAFF
NA	TRBV7-9	TRBJ1-1	NA	TGTGCCAGCAGCCGGCTGATGGGTGAAGCTTTCTTT	CASSRLMGEAFF
few	TRBV19	TRBJ2-5	NA	TGTGCCAGTAGTAGGGGAGGGACAATCGAGACCCAGTACTTC	CASSRGGTIETQYF
NA	TRBV10-3	TRBJ2-2	NA	TGTGCCATCAGGGGGCAGGGGCCCGGGGAGCTGTTTTTT	CAIRGQGPGELFF
NA	TRBV6-5	TRBJ1-5	NA	TGTGCCAGCAGTGACCGATCAGAGAATCAGCCCCAGCATTTT	CASSDRSENQPQHF
NA	TRBV30	TRBJ2-7	TRBD1	TGTGCCTGGAGTAGGCCAAGGACAGGGGACGTCTACGAGCAGTACTTC	CAWSRPRTGDVYEQYF
NA	TRBV6-5	TRBJ1-1	NA	TGTGCCAGCGGAAGACAGAGGAACACTGAAGCTTTCTTT	CASGRQRNTEAFF
NA	TRBV27	TRBJ2-1	NA	TGTGCCAGCAGTTTCTCGAAGAACAATGAGCAGTTCTTC	CASSFSKNNEQFF
NA	TRBV5-1	TRBJ2-1	NA	TGCGCCAGCAGCTTCGATGGGAATGAGCAGTTCTTC	CASSFDGNEQFF
NA	TRBV11-3	TRBJ2-1	NA	TGTGCCAGCAGCGGAGGTGGCGAGTTTGAGCAGTTCTTC	CASSGGGEFEQFF
NA	TRBV29-1	TRBJ1-2	TRBD1	TGCAGCGTAGACCTAGAGGACAGGGGACAGAACTATGGCTACACCTTC	CSVDLEDRGQNYGYTF
few	TRBV19	TRBJ2-1	TRBD1	TGTGCCAGTAGTATAGCCGGACAGGGGAGAGGTGAGCAGTTCTTC	CASSIAGQGRGEQFF
NA	TRBV19	TRBJ2-5	NA	TGTGCCAGTAGTAGTGCAACAGGGCGGAAGAGGGAGACCCAGTACTTC	CASSSATGRKRETQYF
NA	TRBV27	TRBJ2-2	NA	TGTGCCAGCAGGGACTCCGGGACCCAGAACACCGGGGAGCTGTTTTTT	CASRDSGTQNTGELFF
NA	TRBV29-1	TRBJ1-1	NA	TGCAGCGTCACAATGGCGGCTGAAGCTTTCTTT	CSVTMAAEAFF
NA	TRBV19	TRBJ1-5	NA	TGTGCCAGTAGTATAAGGGAAGGAGATAGCAATCAGCCCCAGCATTTT	CASSIREGDSNQPQHF
once	TRBV29-1	TRBJ2-3	TRBD2	TGCAGCGTTGGATTCGGGGAGGGGACAGATACGCAGTATTTT	CSVGFGEGTDTQYF
NA	TRBV5-8	TRBJ2-6	NA	TGTGCCAGCAGCTTGTCTGCTGGGGCCAACGTCCTGACTTTC	CASSLSAGANVLTF
NA	TRBV25-1	TRBJ2-3	TRBD2	TGTGCCAGCAGTGATTGGGTAGCGGGGGGAACAGATACGCAGTATTTT	CASSDWVAGGTDTQYF
NA	TRBV6-5	TRBJ1-1	NA	TGTGCCAGCAGTTTTTCCAGGGGTGATAACACTGAAGCTTTCTTT	CASSFSRGDNTEAFF
NA	TRBV27	TRBJ1-1	TRBD1	TGTGCCAGCAGTTCCCCCCGGACAGGGAATAATGAAGCTTTCTTT	CASSSPRTGNNEAFF
NA	TRBV6-1	TRBJ2-5	TRBD2	TGTGCCAGCAGTGAAGCATGGACTAGCAGCGAGACCCAGTACTTC	CASSEAWTSSETQYF
NA	TRBV6-1	TRBJ1-3	NA	TGTGCCAGCGGGATTAAGGACACCTCTGGAAACACCATATATTTT	CASGIKDTSGNTIYF
NA	TRBV30	TRBJ2-7	TRBD2	TGTGCCTGGAGGGTAGGGCGGGGGGGCTACGAGCAGTACTTC	CAWRVGRGGYEQYF
NA	TRBV11-3	TRBJ2-3	NA	TGTGCCAGCAGCTTAGATGCAGATACGCAGTATTTT	CASSLDADTQYF
NA	TRBV13	TRBJ1-4	TRBD1	TGTGCCAGCAGCCAAGGGACAGGGAGGTCCGGAAAACTGTTTTTT	CASSQGTGRSGKLFF
NA	TRBV5-4	TRBJ1-6	NA	TGTGCCAGCAGCATGGGGACTCCCTCGAGGTATTCACCCCTCCACTTT	CASSMGTPSRYSPLHF
NA	TRBV11-2	TRBJ2-7	NA	TGTGCCAGCAGCCCCCGTCCGGACCTTTACGAGCAGTACTTC	CASSPRPDLYEQYF